Presented here are 12 T cell receptor beta chains from one specimen sequenced in a study of regulatory T cells in long-lasting Graves disease (TCRdb year 2021). Receptor libraries were prepared by multiplex PCR. The sequencer was an Illumina HiSeq 4000. To build TCR beta libraries, CDR3 regions were amplified by Arm-PCR using iRepertoire HTBI primers. In TCRdb, the public reads were trimmed at Q25 with fastp and aligned with MiXCR, with productive beta chains retained. One record per CDR3 amino acid sequence lists the most common genes and DNA. A total of a few hundred thousand distinct CDR3 sequences appear in this sample, roughly a fifth of them only once. The ten largest clonotypes hold approximately 15% of the sample. The time point label of this sample denotes: persistent/refractory GD, antithyroid drugs over 5 years with positive TRAb. For both TCR sequencing and RNA sequencing, RNA was extracted from PBMCs in TRIzol.

The specimen comprised peripheral blood mononuclear cells (PBMCs), sampled when the disease was refractory, from a patient treated with antithyroid drugs. The origin of the receptors is a female donor with Graves disease.

This clonotype was counted ten times or more. The chain links TRBV5-1 to TRBJ2-4; the match to TRBD2 covers 11 bases. V lost 4 bases, J lost 4 bases, and 7 bases stayed unmatched. The CDR3 spans 16 residues. In germline, CDR1 is SGHRS, CDR2 YFSETQ. Here the CDR3 reads CASSPAGTSGKNIQYF. The CDR3, as DNA: TGCGCCAGCAGCCCCGCGGGGACTAGCGGAAAAAACATTCAGTACTTC.

This clonotype was seen many times. The chain combines TRBV2 with TRBJ1-5; D is ambiguous. V was pared by 4 bases and J by 6 bases, with 4 bases between. The CDR3 runs 11 residues. The V gene's germline CDR1 is SNHLY and CDR2 FYNNEI. The CDR3 sequence is CASSVGQPQHF. Here the CDR3 DNA reads TGTGCCAGCAGTGTGGGTCAGCCCCAGCATTTT.

This clonotype was picked up many times. This sequence joins TRBV28 and TRBJ2-5; D gene ambiguous. Trimming removed 8 bases from V and 4 bases from J, with 11 bases in between. The CDR3 is 12 residues long. CDR1 and CDR2 (germline): MDHEN, SYDVKM. CDR3 nucleotides: TGTGCCAGCGGCCACACGCGAGAGACCCAGTACTTC. It codes for CASGHTRETQYF.

The table lists this clonotype with a few counts. The chain has TRBV19 and TRBJ1-6; 7 positions agree with TRBD1. The germline V gene encodes CDR1 LNHDA and CDR2 SQIVND (reference sequence). The CDR3 extends over 15 amino acids. Losses at the gene ends were 5 bases for V and 6 bases for J; bases not matched to a gene: 7. CDR3 coding DNA: TGTGCCAGTAGTTTCGGGGACAGCAGTAATTCACCCCTCCACTTT. Translation: CASSFGDSSNSPLHF. The full variable domain, completed using reference TRBV19 and TRBJ1-6, is DGGITQSPKYLFRKEGQNVTLSCEQNLNHDAMYWYRQDPGQGLRLIYYSQIVNDFQKGDIAEGYSVSREKKESFPLTVTSAQKNPTAFYLCASSFGDSSNSPLHFGNGTRLTVT.

Points on this clonotype: This sequence is one base from a far larger clone and is likely a read error. The rearrangement uses TRBV6-1 and TRBJ1-4; perhaps TRBD1 as D (5 bases). The CDR3 is 13 amino acids. V lost 8 bases, J lost 10 bases, and 17 bases lay in between. Germline-derived CDR1 and CDR2 are MNHNS and SASEGT. CDR3 sequence (DNA): TGTGCCAGCGAGGACCGTTTCCAGGGAAAACTGTTTTTT. It yields the protein CASEDRFQGKLFF.

This clonotype was counted at least ten times. J is TRBJ2-5 and V is TRBV28; maybe TRBD1 (6 bases). V dropped 2 bases and J dropped 7 bases, with 17 bases sitting between them. The CDR3 has 15 amino acids. CDR1 and CDR2 (germline): MDHEN, SYDVKM. The CDR3 spells CASSLEDSRTGTQYF. The CDR3, as DNA: TGTGCCAGCAGTTTAGAGGACAGCCGTACCGGGACCCAGTACTTC.

This clonotype was seen a handful of times. The chain employs TRBV12-3 or TRBV12-4 and TRBJ2-3, with no clear D. Trimming shortened V by 3 bases and J by 3 bases, and 10 bases separated the two germline ends. The CDR3 has 14 residues. CDR3 in DNA: TGTGCCAGCAGTTTGTTTGGACCAACAGATACGCAGTATTTT. This gives the protein CASSLFGPTDTQYF.

The gene calls are TRBV7-9 and TRBJ2-5, with 8 bases lining up with TRBD2. Near its end, the DNA agrees better with TRBJ2-7, so the J call may be wrong. The CDR3 runs 16 residues. Germline V lookup: CDR1 SEHNR, CDR2 FQNEAQ (reference sequence). The CDR3 bases are TGTGCCAGCACCTCCTCAGAGCGGGGGATTTCCTACGAGCAGTACTTC. Residues: CASTSSERGISYEQYF.

This clonotype occurred a few times. This chain links TRBV27 with TRBJ1-2, with a weak D call TRBD1 (5 bases). The CDR3 runs to 16 residues. Trimming shortened V by 2 bases and J by 8 bases, and 21 bases separated the two germline ends. Germline lookup yields CDR1 MNHEY and CDR2 SMNVEV (reference sequence). The CDR3, as DNA: TGTGCCAGCAGTTTAGTGGCAGCCCCGACAGCGGGGGGCTACACCTTC. It yields the protein CASSLVAAPTAGGYTF.

At least ten counts were recorded for this clonotype. The rearrangement joins TRBV12-3 or TRBV12-4 to TRBJ2-7, with D possibly matching TRBD2 (5 bases). The length of the CDR3 is 15 residues. Trimming stripped 2 bases from V and 2 bases from J, with 13 bases between. CDR3 sequence (DNA): TGTGCCAGCAGTTTAATACGGGGAAGAACCTACGAGCAGTACTTC. Protein sequence: CASSLIRGRTYEQYF.

This clonotype was recorded many times. The V and J genes are TRBV7-9 and TRBJ2-7; 8 nucleotides align to TRBD1. V lost 6 bases and J lost 3; bases outside the gene matches: 4. Germline V gene lookup returns CDR1 SEHNR and CDR2 FQNEAQ (reference sequence). This CDR3 has 13 amino acids. This CDR3 is CASSWDRNYEQYF. CDR3 coding DNA: TGTGCCAGCAGTTGGGACAGGAACTACGAGCAGTACTTC.

This chain joins TRBV7-2 and TRBJ2-5; D may be TRBD1 (6 bases). Germline CDR1 reads SGHTA; CDR2 reads FQGNSA. This CDR3 is built from 13 residues. The V end was cut by 9 bases, the J end by 8 bases, with 19 bases between. CDR3 loop: CASEGHTKRTQYF. The CDR3 DNA is TGTGCCAGTGAGGGACATACTAAGAGAACCCAGTACTTC.